This TCR beta chain was sequenced in a study of shared clonotypes between healthy human individuals (dated by TCRdb to about 2020). In terms of the full investigation: The cohort included three men and a couple of women between 18 and 49 years of age. Per donor, three plates each were used for CD4 naive and CD4 memory, two for CD8 naive, and one for CD8 memory. To estimate repertoire size and how much clonotypes are shared between individuals, the study performed deep sequencing of blood TCR repertoires from five healthy adults. Libraries were prepared and TCR repertoires were sequenced by different laboratories using diverse techniques, in order to increase sequencing depth and limit assay-specific biases. Each donor's leukapheresis produced roughly between about 0.8 and 10 billion PBMCs. General conclusions and limits of the study: Pairwise subsampling led to the expectation that sequencing depth would affect the degree of clonotype sharing among donors. Because the study included only a small number of donors, the genetic and exposure-history diversity represented was limited. Higher generation probabilities were observed for clonotypes shared by all four sorted-subset donors than for non-shared clonotypes. Sharing across four donors was observed for approximately 5% of naive CD4, 3.5% of naive CD8, around 2.5% of memory CD4, and about 0.38% of memory CD8 clonotypes. Larger estimated clonotype richness was generally found for naive subsets than for memory subsets. Even with the large sequencing depth, rarefaction of the sorted-subset datasets indicated that sequencing was incomplete. Sampling was restricted to blood, and TCR repertoires in tissues likely differ from the TCR repertoires found in blood.

As to this clone: The antigen this receptor binds is unknown. No much larger clone is present one base from it, and per-base qualities are unavailable. The same CDR3 is also encoded by other DNA sequences in this sample.

The CDR3 holds 15 amino acids from the cysteine to the phenylalanine. The DNA shown is the 45-base CDR3, in frame from base 1. After removal of 3 bases from V and 3 bases from J, the junction retains 2 bases not matched to a gene. CDR1 SGHTA and CDR2 FQGTGA were looked up in the germline V gene. Using the deep immunoSEQ assay, multiplex PCR amplified TCR CDR3 regions from genomic DNA. Extracted genomic DNA from each cell subset was distributed evenly across all wells of several immunoSEQ 96-well plates, and each plate was treated as a replicate. For sorted subsets, each replicate PCR was loaded with about 0.2 ug genomic DNA, equivalent to approximately 33,000 T cell genomes. Purified libraries were measured with a Qubit 3.0 fluorometer, size-checked on a Bioanalyzer 2100, and measured again with the KAPA Library Quantification kit. Each immunoSEQ 96-well plate was sequenced on its own single-read 150-cycle Illumina NextSeq 550 flow cell. In the original analysis: Because the immunoSEQ output held only junctional sequences and lacked quality scores, the filtering could not match the filtering applied to full-length reads. Sequences were annotated with PyIR, a Python wrapper for IgBLAST v1.9, and V/J genes and CDR3 were assigned using IMGT germline references. Reads with weak V/J assignments (E-value above 1e-6), missing CDR3, stop codons, out-of-frame junctions, or ambiguous translated residues were removed. V3J clonotypes were defined as sequences sharing an identical inferred V gene, J gene, and CDR3 amino acid sequence. Percentage overlap between repertoires was computed as shared unique clonotypes divided by the size of the smaller repertoire. Richness of each repertoire was evaluated using RTK rarefaction, the Chao1 estimator, and Recon v2.1 estimates of unobserved clonotypes. For all TCRbeta clonotypes obtained by the gDNA method from four donors, generation probabilities were computed with OLGA. What TCRdb holds here is the immuneACCESS table cut down to in-frame rearrangements. Part of the clones is not present; checked against another copy, under half of the missing clones reflect an unresolved V gene, and the others are unexplained. V and J calls and clone size follow that table, whereas D and trimming were derived from the DNA. A total of some 2,000,000 clones appear in this sample, around 96% of them only once. The ten largest clones add up to 0.85% to 1.3% of the sample.

CD8 naive samples were CD45RO-negative cells positively selected for CCR7, giving a CD45RA+CCR7+ population that excluded TemRA cells. The donors were healthy, HIV-negative adults with no recently reported acute infections or vaccinations. Every donor was a Caucasian adult residing in Nashville, Tennessee, USA. Blood was collected by leukapheresis, and PBMCs were isolated by Ficoll-Histopaque density gradient centrifugation and then cryopreserved in liquid nitrogen vapor phase. Purity and quantity of every magnetically sorted T cell population were checked by analytical flow cytometry. Genomic DNA was isolated from every sorted fraction and measured by UV absorbance on a Nanodrop 2000c.

The sequence joins TRBV7-3 to TRBJ2-3; 11 central nucleotides agree with TRBD2. This TCR was sampled from a man between 18 and 29 years old in good health. The sample was naive CD8+ T cells sorted from blood. Taken with the paper, the label for cell subset or site translates to: CD45RA+CCR7+. The CDR3 sequence is CASSLSSGGTDTQYF. Read as DNA, the sequence is TGTGCCAGCAGCTTGTCTAGCGGGGGGACAGATACGCAGTATTTT.